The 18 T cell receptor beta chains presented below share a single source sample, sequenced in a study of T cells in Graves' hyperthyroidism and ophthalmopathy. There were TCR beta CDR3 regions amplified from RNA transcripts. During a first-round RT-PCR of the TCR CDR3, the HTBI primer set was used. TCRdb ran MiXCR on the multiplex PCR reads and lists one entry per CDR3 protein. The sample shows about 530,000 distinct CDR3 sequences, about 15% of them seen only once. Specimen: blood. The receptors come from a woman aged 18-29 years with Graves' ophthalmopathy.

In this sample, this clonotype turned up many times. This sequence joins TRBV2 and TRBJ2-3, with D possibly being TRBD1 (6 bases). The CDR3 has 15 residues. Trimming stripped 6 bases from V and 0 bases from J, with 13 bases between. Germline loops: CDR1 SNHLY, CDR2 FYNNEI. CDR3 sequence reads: CASRPDRRSTDTQYF. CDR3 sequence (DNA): TGTGCCAGCAGACCCGACAGGCGTAGCACAGATACGCAGTATTTT.

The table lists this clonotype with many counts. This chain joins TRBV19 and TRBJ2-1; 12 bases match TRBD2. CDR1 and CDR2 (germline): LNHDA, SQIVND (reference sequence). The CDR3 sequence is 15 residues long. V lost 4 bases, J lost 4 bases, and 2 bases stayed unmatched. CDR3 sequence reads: CASSTLAGGYNEQFF. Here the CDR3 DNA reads TGTGCCAGTAGTACCCTAGCGGGAGGGTACAATGAGCAGTTCTTC.

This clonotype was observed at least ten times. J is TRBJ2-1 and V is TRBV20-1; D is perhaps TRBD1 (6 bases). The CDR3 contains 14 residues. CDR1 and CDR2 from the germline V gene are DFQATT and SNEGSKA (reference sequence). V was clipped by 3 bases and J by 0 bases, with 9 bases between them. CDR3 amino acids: CSASRGFSYNEQFF. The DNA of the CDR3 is TGCAGTGCTAGCAGGGGCTTCTCCTACAATGAGCAGTTCTTC.

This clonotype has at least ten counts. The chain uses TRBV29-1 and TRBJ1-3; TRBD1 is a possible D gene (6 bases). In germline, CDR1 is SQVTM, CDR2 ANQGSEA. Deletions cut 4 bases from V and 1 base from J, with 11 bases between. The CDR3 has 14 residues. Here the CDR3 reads CSVVPDRSGNTIYF. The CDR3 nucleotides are TGCAGCGTTGTTCCCGACAGGTCTGGAAACACCATATATTTT.

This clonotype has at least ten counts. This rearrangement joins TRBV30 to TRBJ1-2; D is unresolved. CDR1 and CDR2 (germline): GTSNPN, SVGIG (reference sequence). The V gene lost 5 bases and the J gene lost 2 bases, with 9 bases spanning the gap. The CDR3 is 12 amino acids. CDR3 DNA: TGTGCCTGGCTGGACGGGAACTATGGCTACACCTTC. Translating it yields CAWLDGNYGYTF.

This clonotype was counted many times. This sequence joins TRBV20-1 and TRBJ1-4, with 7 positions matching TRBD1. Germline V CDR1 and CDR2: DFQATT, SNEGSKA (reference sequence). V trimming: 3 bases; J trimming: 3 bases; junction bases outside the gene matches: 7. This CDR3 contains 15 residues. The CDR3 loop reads CSASAGQPANEKLFF. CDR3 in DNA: TGCAGTGCTAGTGCGGGACAGCCGGCTAATGAAAAACTGTTTTTT.

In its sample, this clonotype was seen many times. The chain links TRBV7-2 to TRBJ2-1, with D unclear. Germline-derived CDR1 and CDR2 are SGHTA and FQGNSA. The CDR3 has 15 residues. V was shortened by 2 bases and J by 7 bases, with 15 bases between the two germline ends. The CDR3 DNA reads TGTGCCAGCAGCTTACATCTCGGTCAGTCTAATGAGCAGTTCTTC. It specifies CASSLHLGQSNEQFF. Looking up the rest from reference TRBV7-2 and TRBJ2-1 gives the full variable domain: GAGVSQSPSNKVTEKGKDVELRCDPISGHTALYWYRQSLGQGLEFLIYFQGNSAPDKSGLPSDRFSAERTGGSVSTLTIQRTQQEDSAVYLCASSLHLGQSNEQFFGPGTRLTVL.

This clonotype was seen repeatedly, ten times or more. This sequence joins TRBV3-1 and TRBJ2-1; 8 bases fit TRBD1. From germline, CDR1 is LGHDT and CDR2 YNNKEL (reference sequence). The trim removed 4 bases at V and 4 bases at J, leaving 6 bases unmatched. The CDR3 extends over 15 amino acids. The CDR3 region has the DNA TGTGCCAGCAGCCCCGGGACAGGCGAATACAATGAGCAGTTCTTC. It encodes CASSPGTGEYNEQFF.

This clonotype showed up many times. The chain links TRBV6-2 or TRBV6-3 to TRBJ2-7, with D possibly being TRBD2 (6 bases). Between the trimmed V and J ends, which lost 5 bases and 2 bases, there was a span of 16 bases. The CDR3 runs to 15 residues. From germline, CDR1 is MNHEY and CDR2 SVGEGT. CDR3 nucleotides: TGTGCCAGCAGTCCTGACGGGACTCCTACCTACGAGCAGTACTTC. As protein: CASSPDGTPTYEQYF.

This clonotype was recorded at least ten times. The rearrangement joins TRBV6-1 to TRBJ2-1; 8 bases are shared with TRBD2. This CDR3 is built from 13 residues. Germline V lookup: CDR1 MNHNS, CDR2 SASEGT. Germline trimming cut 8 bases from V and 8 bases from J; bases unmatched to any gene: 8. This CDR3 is CASRPSGWDEQFF. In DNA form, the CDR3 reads TGTGCCAGCCGTCCTAGCGGGTGGGATGAGCAGTTCTTC.

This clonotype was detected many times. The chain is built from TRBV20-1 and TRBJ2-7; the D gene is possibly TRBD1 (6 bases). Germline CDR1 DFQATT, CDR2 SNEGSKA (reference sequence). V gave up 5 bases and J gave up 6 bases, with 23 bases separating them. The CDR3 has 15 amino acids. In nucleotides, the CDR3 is TGCAGTGCTCGCCGACCGAACAGGGTTCTTTCCGAGCAGTACTTC. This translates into CSARRPNRVLSEQYF.

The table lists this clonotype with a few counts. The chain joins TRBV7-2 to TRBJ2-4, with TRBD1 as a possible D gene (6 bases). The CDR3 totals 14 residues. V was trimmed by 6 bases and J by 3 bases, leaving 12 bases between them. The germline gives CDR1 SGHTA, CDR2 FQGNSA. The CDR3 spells CASRQGGIKNIQYF. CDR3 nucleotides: TGTGCCAGCAGACAAGGGGGTATCAAAAACATTCAGTACTTC.

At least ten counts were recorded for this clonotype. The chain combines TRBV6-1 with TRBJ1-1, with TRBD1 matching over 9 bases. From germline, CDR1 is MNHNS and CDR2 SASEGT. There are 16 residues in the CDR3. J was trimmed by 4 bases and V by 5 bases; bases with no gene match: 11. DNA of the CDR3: TGTGCCAGCAGTCCCCACAACAGGGGGCTCGGCACTGAAGCTTTCTTT. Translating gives CASSPHNRGLGTEAFF.

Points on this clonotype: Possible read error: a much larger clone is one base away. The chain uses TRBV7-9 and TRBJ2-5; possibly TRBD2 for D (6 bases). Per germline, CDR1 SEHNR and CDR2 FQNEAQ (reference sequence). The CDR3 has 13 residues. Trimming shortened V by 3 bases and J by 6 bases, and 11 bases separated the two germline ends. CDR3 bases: TGTGCCAGCAGCTTTTCGGGGGAAAAGACCCAGTACTTC. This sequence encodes CASSFSGEKTQYF.

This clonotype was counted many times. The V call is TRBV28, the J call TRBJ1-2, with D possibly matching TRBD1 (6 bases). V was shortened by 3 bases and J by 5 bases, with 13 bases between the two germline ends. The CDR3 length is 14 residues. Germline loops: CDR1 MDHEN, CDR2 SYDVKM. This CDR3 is CASSFSDRPYGYTF. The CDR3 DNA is TGTGCCAGCAGTTTCTCTGACAGGCCTTATGGCTACACCTTC.

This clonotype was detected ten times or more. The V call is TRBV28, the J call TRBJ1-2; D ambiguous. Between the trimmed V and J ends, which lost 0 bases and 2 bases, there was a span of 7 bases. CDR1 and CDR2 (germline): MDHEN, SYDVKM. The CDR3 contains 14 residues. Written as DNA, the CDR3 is TGTGCCAGCAGTTTATGGATGGGGAACTATGGCTACACCTTC. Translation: CASSLWMGNYGYTF.

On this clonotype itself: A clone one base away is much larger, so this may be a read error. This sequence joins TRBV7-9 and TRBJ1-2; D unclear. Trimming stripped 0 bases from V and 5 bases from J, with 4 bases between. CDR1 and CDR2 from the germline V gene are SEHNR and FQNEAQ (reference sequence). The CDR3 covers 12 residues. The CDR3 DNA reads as TGTGCCAGCAGCTTAGCCAGGTATGGCTACACCTTC. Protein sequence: CASSLARYGYTF.

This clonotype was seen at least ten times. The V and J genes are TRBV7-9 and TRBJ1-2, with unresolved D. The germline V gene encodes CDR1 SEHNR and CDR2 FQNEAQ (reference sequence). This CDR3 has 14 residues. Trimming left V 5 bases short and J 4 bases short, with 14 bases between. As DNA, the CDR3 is TGTGCCAGCAGCCTGGATGCGTCTATCTATGGCTACACCTTC. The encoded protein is CASSLDASIYGYTF.